Described below is a single T cell receptor beta chain sequence and its context. These data belong to a study of T cell responses to AZD1222 COVID-19 vaccine. Germline lookup yields CDR1 LNHDA and CDR2 SQIVND (reference sequence). The CDR3 has 15 residues. Trimming took 4 bases from V and 5 from J, leaving 17 bases between them. This table comes from immunoSEQ multiplex PCR, and its TCRdb copy is limited to in-frame clones, with some not included. The data hold 140,000 to 150,000 clones, with roughly four fifths observed a single time. The J gene is TRBJ1-1, the V gene TRBV19; the D is unclear. The receptor's source is an adult in good health. The sequences come from peripheral blood, collected on day 0 of MenACWY control vaccination. The CDR3 loop is CASSTTEYERTEAFF. In DNA, the CDR3 is TGTGCCAGTAGTACGACGGAGTATGAGAGGACTGAAGCTTTCTTT.